One and the same sample provided the 29 T cell receptor beta chains below, sequenced in a study of T cell responses to AZD1222 COVID-19 vaccine. The table came from immunoSEQ multiplex PCR; TCRdb's copy has only in-frame clones and leaves some out. The sample lists tens of thousands of clones; over 85% were seen once. The material was peripheral blood, obtained on day 0 of AZD1222 vaccination. Receptors originate from an adult in good health.

This chain joins TRBV14 and TRBJ1-2, with D maybe TRBD1 (5 bases). The CDR3 runs 14 residues. Looked up from germline, CDR1 is SGHDN and CDR2 is FVKESK. Between the trimmed V and J ends, which lost 6 bases and 0 bases, there was a span of 11 bases. CDR3 protein: CASRLRDPNYGYTF. The DNA of the CDR3 is TGTGCCAGCAGACTCCGGGACCCTAACTATGGCTACACCTTC.

This chain uses TRBV11-3 with TRBJ2-1; D may be TRBD1 (6 bases). CDR3 length: 12 amino acids. V lost 5 bases and J 9 bases, leaving 11 bases between the germline ends. Germline lookup yields CDR1 SGHNT and CDR2 YENEEA. The CDR3 coding sequence is TGTGCCAGCAGCCTCAGAGGGGGTGAGCAGTTCTTC. Amino acid sequence: CASSLRGGEQFF.

The chain is built from TRBV3-1 (or the pseudogene TRBV3-2) and TRBJ2-3; D gene uncertain. In germline, CDR1 is LGHDT, CDR2 YNNKEL (reference sequence). V was trimmed by 5 bases and J by 5 bases, leaving 14 bases between them. The CDR3 is 14 residues long. The chain's CDR3 is CASSTDGPRDTQYF. The CDR3 nucleotides read TGTGCCAGCAGCACGGACGGTCCGCGAGATACGCAGTATTTT.

The rearrangement links TRBV3-1 (or the pseudogene TRBV3-2) to TRBJ1-2; no clear D. The CDR3 totals 13 residues. Trimming shortened V by 0 bases and J by 5 bases, and 7 bases separated the two germline ends. In germline, CDR1 is LGHDT, CDR2 YNNKEL (reference sequence). CDR3 DNA sequence: TGTGCCAGCAGCCAAGAATTGGGTTATGGCTACACCTTC. Translation: CASSQELGYGYTF.

This chain links TRBV27 with TRBJ2-2; 15 nucleotides agree with TRBD2. The length of the CDR3 is 17 residues. Looked up from germline, CDR1 is MNHEY and CDR2 is SMNVEV (reference sequence). Trimming cost V 3 bases and J 7 bases; bases outside gene matches: 6. CDR3 residues: CASSFWTSGRENGELFF. The CDR3 bases are TGTGCCAGCAGTTTTTGGACTAGCGGGAGGGAAAACGGGGAGCTGTTTTTT.

This chain connects TRBV4-2 to TRBJ2-1, with 14 bases aligning to TRBD2. This CDR3 comprises 16 residues. Trimming cost V 3 bases and J 9 bases; bases outside gene matches: 7. The germline gives CDR1 LGHNA, CDR2 YNFKEQ. In DNA, the CDR3 is TGTGCCAGCAGCCACCCCGGGACTAGCGGGAGACCTGAGCAGTTCTTC. Translation: CASSHPGTSGRPEQFF.

The genes are TRBV19 and TRBJ1-5; TRBD1 aligns across 7 bases. Germline V gives CDR1 LNHDA, CDR2 SQIVND (reference sequence). V gave up 6 bases and J gave up 1 base; unmatched junction bases: 9. The length of the CDR3 is 16 residues. The CDR3 spells CASRTGSGYSNQPQHF. DNA for the CDR3: TGTGCCAGTAGGACAGGGTCTGGATACAGCAATCAGCCCCAGCATTTT. Full variable domain (outside the CDR3, taken from reference TRBV19 and TRBJ1-5): DGGITQSPKYLFRKEGQNVTLSCEQNLNHDAMYWYRQDPGQGLRLIYYSQIVNDFQKGDIAEGYSVSREKKESFPLTVTSAQKNPTAFYLCASRTGSGYSNQPQHFGDGTRLSIL.

The genes are TRBV29-1 and TRBJ1-5; possibly TRBD1 for D (5 bases). From germline, CDR1 is SQVTM and CDR2 ANQGSEA. V was pared by 4 bases and J by 3 bases, with 13 bases between. This CDR3 has 14 residues. This chain's CDR3 is CSVATQGANQPQHF. The CDR3 DNA reads as TGCAGCGTTGCCACTCAGGGTGCCAATCAGCCCCAGCATTTT.

The chain uses TRBV28 and TRBJ1-1; tentatively, D is TRBD1 (5 bases). Trimming pared 7 bases from V and 7 bases from J, leaving 13 bases between. Germline V gives CDR1 MDHEN, CDR2 SYDVKM. The CDR3 is 12 residues long. The CDR3 sequence is CASTVWGYEAFF. As DNA, the CDR3 is TGTGCCAGCACCGTTTGGGGGTATGAAGCTTTCTTT.

The gene calls are TRBV11-2 and TRBJ1-1; D unclear. This CDR3 contains 13 residues. The V gene's germline CDR1 is SGHAT and CDR2 FQNNGV. V was pared by 5 bases and J by 6 bases, with 13 bases between. CDR3 bases: TGTGCCAGCAGCATCGGGCTTCAGGCTGAAGCTTTCTTT. Translating gives CASSIGLQAEAFF.

This chain connects TRBV11-2 to TRBJ2-3; tentatively, D is TRBD1 (8 bases). This CDR3 region has 13 residues. Germline V gene lookup returns CDR1 SGHAT and CDR2 FQNNGV. Trimming cost V 5 bases and J 5 bases, with 11 bases left between them. The CDR3 spells CASSTGGEDTQYF. CDR3 nucleotide sequence: TGTGCCAGCAGCACAGGGGGGGAAGATACGCAGTATTTT. Combining the CDR3 with reference TRBV11-2 and TRBJ2-3 gives the whole variable domain EAGVAQSPRYKIIEKRQSVAFWCNPISGHATLYWYQQILGQGPKLLIQFQNNGVVDDSQLPKDRFSAERLKGVDSTLKIQPAKLEDSAVYLCASSTGGEDTQYFGPGTRLTVL.

This clone was seen a few times. The rearrangement joins TRBV6-5 to TRBJ2-7; 10 nucleotides align to TRBD2. Trimming took 4 bases from V and 3 from J; bases not matched to a gene: 3. Germline CDR1 MNHEY, CDR2 SVGAGI. The CDR3 contains 14 residues. The CDR3 reads CASSSLAGDYEQYF. The CDR3 coding sequence is TGTGCCAGCAGTTCGCTAGCGGGAGACTACGAGCAGTACTTC.

This chain uses TRBV10-2 with TRBJ1-1, with TRBD1 matching over 10 bases. From germline, CDR1 is WSHSY and CDR2 SAAADI. Germline trimming cut 4 bases from V and 5 bases from J; bases unmatched to any gene: 10. The CDR3 loop spans 16 amino acids. The CDR3 protein is CASSGSGTGERTEAFF. For the CDR3, the DNA is TGCGCCAGCAGTGGATCCGGGACAGGGGAAAGGACTGAAGCTTTCTTT.

This clone has a handful of counts. This CDR3 reads CASSRDGISNEQFF. The CDR3, as DNA: TGTGCCAGCAGCCGGGACGGAATTAGTAATGAGCAGTTCTTC. This sequence joins TRBV7-7 and TRBJ2-1, with D perhaps matching TRBD1 or TRBD2 (5 bases each). Trimming stripped 5 bases from V and 7 bases from J, with 15 bases between. Germline V gives CDR1 SSHAT, CDR2 FNYEAQ (reference sequence). The CDR3 totals 14 residues.

The chain joins TRBV3-1 (or the pseudogene TRBV3-2) to TRBJ1-2, with 8 bases lining up with TRBD1. Germline loops: CDR1 LGHDT, CDR2 YNNKEL (reference sequence). Trimming at V came to 9 bases and at J to 0 bases, leaving 6 bases not matched to a gene. The length of the CDR3 is 14 residues. CDR3 amino acids: CASTGQATNYGYTF. The CDR3 DNA sequence: TGTGCCAGTACGGGACAGGCGACTAACTATGGCTACACCTTC.

The CDR3, as DNA: TGCGCCAGCAGCTCGTCGGGACAGGTCATCAATGAGCAGTTCTTC. As protein: CASSSSGQVINEQFF. V is TRBV5-1 and J is TRBJ2-1, with 8 bases matching TRBD1. Trimming took 3 bases from V and 6 from J; bases not matched to a gene: 8. CDR3 length: 15 amino acids. The germline V gene encodes CDR1 SGHRS and CDR2 YFSETQ.

The chain carries TRBV4-2 and TRBJ2-3; 7 bases are shared with TRBD1. Germline V lookup: CDR1 LGHNA, CDR2 YNFKEQ. The CDR3 extends over 13 amino acids. V lost 4 bases and J lost 5; bases outside the gene matches: 3. CDR3 DNA: TGTGCCAGCAGCCCTCAGGGGGTAGATACGCAGTATTTT. Encoded protein: CASSPQGVDTQYF.

The chain recombines TRBV6-5 with TRBJ1-3, with D maybe TRBD1 (5 bases). Trimming stripped 0 bases from V and 1 base from J, with 7 bases between. The CDR3 totals 15 residues. Germline-derived CDR1 and CDR2 are MNHEY and SVGAGI. The CDR3 protein is CASSYSGTSGNTIYF. CDR3 DNA: TGTGCCAGCAGTTACTCTGGGACTTCTGGAAACACCATATATTTT.

The chain combines TRBV19 with TRBJ1-2, with D possibly matching TRBD1 (5 bases). Germline CDR1 LNHDA, CDR2 SQIVND (reference sequence). There are 13 residues in the CDR3. Deletions cut 5 bases from V and 4 bases from J, with 11 bases between. The CDR3 region is CASSRGDGYGYTF. In DNA, the CDR3 is TGTGCCAGTAGTCGGGGGGATGGCTATGGCTACACCTTC.

J is TRBJ2-1 and V is TRBV6-5, with D unclear. The V gene lost 0 bases and the J gene lost 4 bases, with 4 bases spanning the gap. CDR3 length: 13 residues. CDR1 is MNHEY, CDR2 SVGAGI, per germline. CDR3 nucleotides: TGTGCCAGCAGTTACTCAGGGTACAATGAGCAGTTCTTC. Its translation is CASSYSGYNEQFF.

This chain connects TRBV5-1 to TRBJ1-5; D is unclear. CDR3 size: 12 residues. Trimming left V 3 bases short and J 2 bases short, with 3 bases between. Germline values: CDR1 SGHRS, CDR2 YFSETQ. The chain's CDR3 is CASSYGNQPQHF. The DNA of the CDR3 is TGCGCCAGCAGCTACGGCAATCAGCCCCAGCATTTT.

The V and J genes are TRBV6-5 and TRBJ1-1, with TRBD1 matching over 9 bases. Germline CDR1 is MNHEY and CDR2 is SVGAGI. The V gene end was trimmed by 5 bases and the J gene end by 1 base; junction bases not matched to a gene: 5. The CDR3 is 15 amino acids. CDR3 nucleotide sequence: TGTGCCAGCAGTATGGACAGGGGCCGGAACACTGAAGCTTTCTTT. It yields the protein CASSMDRGRNTEAFF.

This chain connects TRBV19 to TRBJ1-1; D remains unclear. CDR3 length: 13 residues. The V gene lost 1 base and the J gene lost 5 bases, with 8 bases spanning the gap. Germline-derived CDR1 and CDR2 are LNHDA and SQIVND (reference sequence). The CDR3 here is CASSIVRGTEAFF. CDR3 DNA sequence: TGTGCCAGTAGTATAGTTCGGGGAACTGAAGCTTTCTTT.

The chain has TRBV2 and TRBJ1-1, with TRBD1 matching 9 bases. With V trimmed by 6 bases and J by 6 bases, 5 bases remained unmatched. The CDR3 is 13 amino acids. From germline, CDR1 is SNHLY and CDR2 FYNNEI. CDR3 loop: CASSRDRVAEAFF. The CDR3 region has the DNA TGTGCCAGCAGCCGGGACAGGGTAGCTGAAGCTTTCTTT.

On this clone: Other DNA sequences in this specimen translate into the identical CDR3. The chain couples TRBV4-3 to TRBJ2-7; D might be TRBD1 (5 bases). Germline CDR1 LGHNA, CDR2 YSLEER. This CDR3 contains 14 residues. The germline V and J ends were trimmed by 0 bases and 7 bases, with 13 bases remaining between them. This CDR3 reads CASSQDMGRREQYF. As DNA, the CDR3 is TGCGCCAGCAGCCAAGATATGGGGCGGCGAGAGCAGTACTTC.

This rearrangement joins TRBV7-9 to TRBJ2-1; D not certain. CDR3 length: 12 residues. Germline lookup yields CDR1 SEHNR and CDR2 FQNEAQ (reference sequence). Trimming removed 3 bases from V and 4 bases from J, with 4 bases in between. The CDR3 nucleotides are TGTGCCAGCAGCTTGACATACAATGAGCAGTTCTTC. Its protein is CASSLTYNEQFF.

The chain joins TRBV3-1 (or the pseudogene TRBV3-2) to TRBJ2-7; D is uncertain. CDR3 length equals 15 residues. CDR1 is LGHDT and CDR2 is YNNKEL in the germline V gene (reference sequence). Trimming left V 1 base short and J 4 bases short, with 14 bases between. The CDR3 loop reads CASSQAVAKGYEQYF. In DNA, the CDR3 is TGTGCCAGCAGCCAAGCAGTCGCGAAGGGTTACGAGCAGTACTTC.

This chain links TRBV5-5 with TRBJ1-5, with D uncertain. The V gene's germline CDR1 is SGHKS and CDR2 YYEKEE (reference sequence). CDR3 length equals 15 residues. V lost 2 bases, J lost 0 bases, and 9 bases lay in between. The DNA for the CDR3 is TGTGCCAGCAGCTTAACGCAAAATAGCAATCAGCCCCAGCATTTT. Translation: CASSLTQNSNQPQHF.

DNA of the CDR3: TGTGCCAGTAGCTCAGGACAGGGAGGCACTGAAGCTTTCTTT. Its translation is CASSSGQGGTEAFF. The chain employs TRBV19 and TRBJ1-1; 8 bases map to TRBD1. The CDR3 extends over 14 amino acids. Germline lookup yields CDR1 LNHDA and CDR2 SQIVND (reference sequence). The V gene end was trimmed by 6 bases and the J gene end by 4 bases; junction bases not matched to a gene: 7.